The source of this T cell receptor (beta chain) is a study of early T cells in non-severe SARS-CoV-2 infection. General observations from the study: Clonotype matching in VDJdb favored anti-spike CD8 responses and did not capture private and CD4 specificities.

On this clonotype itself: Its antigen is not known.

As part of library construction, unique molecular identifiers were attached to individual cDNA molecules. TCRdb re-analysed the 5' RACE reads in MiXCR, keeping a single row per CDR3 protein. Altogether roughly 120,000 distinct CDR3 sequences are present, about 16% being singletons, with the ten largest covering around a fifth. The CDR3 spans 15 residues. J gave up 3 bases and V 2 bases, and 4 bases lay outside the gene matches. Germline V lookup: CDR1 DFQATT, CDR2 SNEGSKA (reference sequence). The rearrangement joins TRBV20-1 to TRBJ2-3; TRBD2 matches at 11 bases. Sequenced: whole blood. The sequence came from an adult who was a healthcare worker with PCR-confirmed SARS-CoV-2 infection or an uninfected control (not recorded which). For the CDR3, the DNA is TGCAGTGCTAGACCTAGCGGGGGGAAGACAGATACGCAGTATTTT. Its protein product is CSARPSGGKTDTQYF.